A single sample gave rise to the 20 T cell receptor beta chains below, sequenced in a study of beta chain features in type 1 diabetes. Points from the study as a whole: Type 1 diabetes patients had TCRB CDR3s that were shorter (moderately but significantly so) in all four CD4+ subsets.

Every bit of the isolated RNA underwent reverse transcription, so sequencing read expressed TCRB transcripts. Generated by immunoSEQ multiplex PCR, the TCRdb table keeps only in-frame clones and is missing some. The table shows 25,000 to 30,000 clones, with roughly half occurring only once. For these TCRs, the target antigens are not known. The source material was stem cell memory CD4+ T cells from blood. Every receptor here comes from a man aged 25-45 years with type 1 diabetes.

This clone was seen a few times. The CDR3 here is CASSPQGQGIDEQFF. The CDR3, as DNA: TGTGCCAGCTCACCCCAAGGACAGGGTATCGATGAGCAGTTCTTC. The chain is built from TRBV18 and TRBJ2-1, with 8 bases aligning to TRBD1. V gave up 3 bases and J gave up 8 bases; unmatched junction bases: 9. The CDR3 is 15 residues long. Germline assignment: CDR1 KGHSH and CDR2 LQKENI.

The CDR3 is CASSNVPGAKNIQYF. The CDR3 nucleotides are TGCGCCAGCAGCAACGTCCCCGGGGCCAAAAACATTCAGTACTTC. The chain recombines TRBV5-1 with TRBJ2-4; D is unclear. The CDR3 extends over 15 amino acids. Germline assignment: CDR1 SGHRS and CDR2 YFSETQ. Trimming pared 4 bases from V and 1 base from J, leaving 12 bases between.

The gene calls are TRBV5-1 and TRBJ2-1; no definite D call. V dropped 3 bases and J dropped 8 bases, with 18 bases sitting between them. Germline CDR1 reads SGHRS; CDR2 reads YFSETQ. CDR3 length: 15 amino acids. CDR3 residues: CASSSARVVEHEQFF. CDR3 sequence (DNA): TGCGCCAGCAGCTCGGCACGGGTGGTCGAGCATGAGCAGTTCTTC.

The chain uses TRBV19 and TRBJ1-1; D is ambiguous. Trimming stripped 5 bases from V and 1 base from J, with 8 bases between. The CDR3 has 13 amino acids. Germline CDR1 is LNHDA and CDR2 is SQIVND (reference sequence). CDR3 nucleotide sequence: TGTGCCAGTAGTGGGAGGAAGAACACTGAAGCTTTCTTT. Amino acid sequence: CASSGRKNTEAFF.

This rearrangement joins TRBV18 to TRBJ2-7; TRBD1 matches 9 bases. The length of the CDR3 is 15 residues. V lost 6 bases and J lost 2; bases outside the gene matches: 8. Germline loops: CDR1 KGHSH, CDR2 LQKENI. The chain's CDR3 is CASSPNRGPTYEQYF. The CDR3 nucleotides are TGTGCCAGCTCCCCTAACAGGGGGCCCACCTACGAGCAGTACTTC.

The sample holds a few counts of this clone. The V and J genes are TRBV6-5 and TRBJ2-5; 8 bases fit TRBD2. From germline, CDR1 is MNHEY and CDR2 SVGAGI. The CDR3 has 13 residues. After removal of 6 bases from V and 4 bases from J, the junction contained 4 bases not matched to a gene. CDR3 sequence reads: CASRHGGGETQYF. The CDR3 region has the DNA TGTGCCAGCAGACACGGGGGGGGAGAGACCCAGTACTTC.

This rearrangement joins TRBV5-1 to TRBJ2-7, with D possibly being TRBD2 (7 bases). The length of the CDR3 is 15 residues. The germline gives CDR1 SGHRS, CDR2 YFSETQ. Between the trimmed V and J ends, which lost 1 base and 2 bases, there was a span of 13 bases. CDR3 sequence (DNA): TGCGCCAGCAGCTTGTCGGCGGGGGCCACCTACGAGCAGTACTTC. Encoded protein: CASSLSAGATYEQYF.

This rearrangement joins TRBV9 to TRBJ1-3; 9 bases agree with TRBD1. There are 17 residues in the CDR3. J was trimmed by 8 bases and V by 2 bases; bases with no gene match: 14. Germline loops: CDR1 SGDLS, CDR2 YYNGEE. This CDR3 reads CASSVSGTGTYGDTIYF. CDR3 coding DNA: TGTGCCAGCAGCGTCTCCGGGACAGGGACCTACGGAGACACCATATATTTT.

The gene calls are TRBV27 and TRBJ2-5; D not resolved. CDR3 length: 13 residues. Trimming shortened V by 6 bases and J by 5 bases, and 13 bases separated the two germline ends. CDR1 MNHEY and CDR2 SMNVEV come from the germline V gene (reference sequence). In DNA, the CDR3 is TGTGCCAGCAGCCGCCGCGAAACGGAGACCCAGTACTTC. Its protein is CASSRRETETQYF.

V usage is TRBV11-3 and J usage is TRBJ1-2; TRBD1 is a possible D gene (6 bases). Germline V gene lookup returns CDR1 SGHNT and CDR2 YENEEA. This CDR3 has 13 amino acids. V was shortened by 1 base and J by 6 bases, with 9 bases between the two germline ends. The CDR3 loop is CASSLVAGDGYTF. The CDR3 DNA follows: TGTGCCAGCAGCTTAGTGGCAGGGGATGGCTACACCTTC. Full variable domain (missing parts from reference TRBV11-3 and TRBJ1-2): EAGVVQSPRYKIIEKKQPVAFWCNPISGHNTLYWYLQNLGQGPELLIRYENEEAVDDSQLPKDRFSAERLKGVDSTLKIQPAELGDSAVYLCASSLVAGDGYTFGSGTRLTVV.

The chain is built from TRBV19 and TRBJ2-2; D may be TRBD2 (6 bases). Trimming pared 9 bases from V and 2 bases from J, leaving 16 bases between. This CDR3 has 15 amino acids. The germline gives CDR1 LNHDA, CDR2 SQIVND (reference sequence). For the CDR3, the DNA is TGTGCCAGCCGGAGGGGCGGACTCAACACCGGGGAGCTGTTTTTT. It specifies CASRRGGLNTGELFF.

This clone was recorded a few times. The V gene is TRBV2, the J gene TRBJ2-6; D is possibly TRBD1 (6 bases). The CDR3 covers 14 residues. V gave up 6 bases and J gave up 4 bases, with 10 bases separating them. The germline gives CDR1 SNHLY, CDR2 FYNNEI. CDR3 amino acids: CASRYREGANVLTF. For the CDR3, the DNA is TGTGCCAGCAGATACAGGGAGGGGGCCAACGTCCTGACTTTC.

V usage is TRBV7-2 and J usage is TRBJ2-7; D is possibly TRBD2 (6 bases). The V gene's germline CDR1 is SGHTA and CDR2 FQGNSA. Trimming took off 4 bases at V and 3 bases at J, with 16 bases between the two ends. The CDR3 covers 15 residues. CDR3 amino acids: CASSSSAGQSYEQYF. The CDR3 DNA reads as TGTGCCAGCAGCTCTAGCGCAGGGCAGAGCTACGAGCAGTACTTC.

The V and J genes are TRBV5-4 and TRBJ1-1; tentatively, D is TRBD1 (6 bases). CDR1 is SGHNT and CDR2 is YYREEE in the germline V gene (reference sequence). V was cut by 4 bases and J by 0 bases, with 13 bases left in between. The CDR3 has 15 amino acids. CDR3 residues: CASSLPGGMNTEAFF. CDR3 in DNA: TGTGCCAGCAGCCTTCCGGGGGGCATGAACACTGAAGCTTTCTTT.

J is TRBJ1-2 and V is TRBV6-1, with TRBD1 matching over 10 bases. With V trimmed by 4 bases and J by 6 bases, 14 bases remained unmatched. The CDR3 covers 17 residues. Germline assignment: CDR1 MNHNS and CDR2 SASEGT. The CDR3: CASSGGPGQGRRDGYTF. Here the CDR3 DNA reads TGTGCCAGCAGTGGGGGGCCGGGACAGGGGAGACGGGATGGCTACACCTTC.

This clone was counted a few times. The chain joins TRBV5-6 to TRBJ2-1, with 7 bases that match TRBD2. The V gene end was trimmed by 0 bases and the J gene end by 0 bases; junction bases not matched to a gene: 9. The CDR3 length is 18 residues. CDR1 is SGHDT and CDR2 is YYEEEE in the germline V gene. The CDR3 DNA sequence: TGTGCCAGCAGCTTGGAGGCTAGCGGCCTAACCTCCTACAATGAGCAGTTCTTC. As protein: CASSLEASGLTSYNEQFF. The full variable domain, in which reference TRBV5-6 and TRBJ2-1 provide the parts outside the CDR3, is DAGVTQSPTHLIKTRGQQVTLRCSPKSGHDTVSWYQQALGQGPQFIFQYYEEEERQRGNFPDRFSGHQFPNYSSELNVNALLLGDSALYLCASSLEASGLTSYNEQFFGPGTRLTVL.

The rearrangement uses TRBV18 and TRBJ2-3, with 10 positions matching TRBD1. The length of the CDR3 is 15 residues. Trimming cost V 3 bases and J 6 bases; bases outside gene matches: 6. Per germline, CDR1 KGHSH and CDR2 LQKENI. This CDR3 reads CASSPGTGAADTQYF. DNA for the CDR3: TGTGCCAGCTCACCTGGGACAGGGGCCGCGGATACGCAGTATTTT.

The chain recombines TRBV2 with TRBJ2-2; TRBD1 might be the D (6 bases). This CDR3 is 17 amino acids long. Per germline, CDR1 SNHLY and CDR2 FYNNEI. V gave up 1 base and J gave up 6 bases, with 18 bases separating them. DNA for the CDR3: TGTGCCAGCAGTGAAGAAGGCAGTCCAAAGGGGGCCGGGGAGCTGTTTTTT. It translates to CASSEEGSPKGAGELFF.

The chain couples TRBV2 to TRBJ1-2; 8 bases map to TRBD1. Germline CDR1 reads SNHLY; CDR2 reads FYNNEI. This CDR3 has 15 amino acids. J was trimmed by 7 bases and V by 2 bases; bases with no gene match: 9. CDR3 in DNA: TGTGCCAGCAGTGAAAGGTCAGGGGGCGTTAGTGGCTACACCTTC. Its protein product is CASSERSGGVSGYTF.

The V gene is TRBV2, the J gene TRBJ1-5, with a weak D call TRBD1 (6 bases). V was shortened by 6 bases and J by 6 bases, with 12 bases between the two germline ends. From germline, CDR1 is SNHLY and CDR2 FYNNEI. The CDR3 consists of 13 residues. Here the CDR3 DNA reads TGTGCCAGCAGACAGGGTGAGGGTCAGCCCCAGCATTTT. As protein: CASRQGEGQPQHF. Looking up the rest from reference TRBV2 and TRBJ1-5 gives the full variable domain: EPEVTQTPSHQVTQMGQEVILRCVPISNHLYFYWYRQILGQKVEFLVSFYNNEISEKSEIFDDQFSVERPDGSNFTLKIRSTKLEDSAMYFCASRQGEGQPQHFGDGTRLSIL.